The source of this T cell receptor beta chain is a study of T cell repertoires in cytomegalovirus infection. The overall study: Signatures in public TCR beta sequences pointed to both CMV infection and matching HLA type.

There are 17 residues in the CDR3. V was trimmed by 0 bases and J by 0 bases, leaving 15 bases between them. In germline, CDR1 is DFQATT, CDR2 SNEGSKA (reference sequence). The study's findings and limits: Cumulative frequency (of public TCR beta family members) identified carriers of CMV plus the relevant HLA.

In the case of this clonotype: The target antigen is unknown.

TCRdb reanalysed the reads using MiXCR and keeps one entry per CDR3 protein. The table shows hundreds of thousands of distinct CDR3 sequences, with around 30% occurring only once. This TCR was sampled from a human donor in good health (CMV status not recorded). Some clones in this sample may be carry-over from other donors' samples. The V and J genes are TRBV20-1 and TRBJ2-1, with a tentative D call TRBD2 (6 bases). This specimen consisted of cultured CD8+ T cells from PBMCs, obtained from culture after CMV antigen stimulation. The CDR3 nucleotides read TGCAGTGCTAGAGATCTAGGGCCGGGGGTCTCCTACAATGAGCAGTTCTTC. This gives the protein CSARDLGPGVSYNEQFF.